This paragraph covers one T cell receptor (beta chain) sequence. Its antigen is unidentified. The data are from a study of T cell clusters in autoimmune cytopenias. Notes on the study in general: The cluster-lack signature was not seen for secondary cytopenia versus chronic lymphocytic leukemia.

One tube held mixed TRB-A and TRB-B primer pools for touch-down PCR. TCRdb derives one entry per CDR3 protein from the multiplex PCR reads, leaving out DNA. This table lists 6,000 to 9,000 distinct CDR3 sequences. TRB was amplified from roughly 270 ng of peripheral blood genomic DNA per sample. This CDR3 comprises 16 residues. Germline assignment: CDR1 SGHKS and CDR2 YYEKEE (reference sequence). This clonotype originated in a human donor with an autoimmune cytopenia or autoimmune hepatitis (not recorded which). This sequence joins TRBV5-5 and TRBJ2-7; TCRdb names TRBD1, which stays unverified in the absence of DNA. The material sequenced was peripheral blood. The CDR3 sequence is CASSLEPGEPSYEQYF.